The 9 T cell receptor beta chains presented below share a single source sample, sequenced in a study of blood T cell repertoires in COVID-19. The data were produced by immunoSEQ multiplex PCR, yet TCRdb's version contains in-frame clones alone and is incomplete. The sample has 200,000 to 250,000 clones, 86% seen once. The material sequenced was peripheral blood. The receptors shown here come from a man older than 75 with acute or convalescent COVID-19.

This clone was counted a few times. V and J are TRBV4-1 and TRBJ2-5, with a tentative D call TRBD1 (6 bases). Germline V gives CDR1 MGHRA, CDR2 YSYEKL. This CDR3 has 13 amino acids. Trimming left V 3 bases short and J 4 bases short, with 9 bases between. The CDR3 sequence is CASSQQGTETQYF. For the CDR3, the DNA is TGCGCCAGCAGCCAGCAGGGGACAGAGACCCAGTACTTC.

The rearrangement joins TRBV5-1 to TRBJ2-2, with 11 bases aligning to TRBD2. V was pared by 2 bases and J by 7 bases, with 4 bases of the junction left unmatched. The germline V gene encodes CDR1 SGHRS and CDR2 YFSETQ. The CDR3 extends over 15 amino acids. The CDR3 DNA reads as TGCGCCAGCAGCTTACTAGCGGGGGCGGACGGGGAGCTGTTTTTT. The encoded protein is CASSLLAGADGELFF.

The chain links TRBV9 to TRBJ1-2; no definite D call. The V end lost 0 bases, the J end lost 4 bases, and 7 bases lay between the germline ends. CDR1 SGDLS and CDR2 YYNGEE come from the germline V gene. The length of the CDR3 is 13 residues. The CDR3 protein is CASSVEPGYGYTF. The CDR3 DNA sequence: TGTGCCAGCAGCGTAGAGCCAGGCTATGGCTACACCTTC.

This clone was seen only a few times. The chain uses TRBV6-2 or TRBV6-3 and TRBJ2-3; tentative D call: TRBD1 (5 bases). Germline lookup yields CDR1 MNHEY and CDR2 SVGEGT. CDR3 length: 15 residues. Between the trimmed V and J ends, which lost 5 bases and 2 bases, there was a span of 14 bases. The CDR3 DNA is TGTGCCAGCAGTCAACTTGGGGCAGTCACAGATACGCAGTATTTT. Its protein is CASSQLGAVTDTQYF.

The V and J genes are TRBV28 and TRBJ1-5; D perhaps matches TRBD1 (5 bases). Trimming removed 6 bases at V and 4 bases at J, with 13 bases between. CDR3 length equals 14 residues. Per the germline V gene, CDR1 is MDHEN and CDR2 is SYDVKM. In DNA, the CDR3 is TGTGCCAGCAGAACTGGGGGGATTAATCAGCCCCAGCATTTT. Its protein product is CASRTGGINQPQHF.

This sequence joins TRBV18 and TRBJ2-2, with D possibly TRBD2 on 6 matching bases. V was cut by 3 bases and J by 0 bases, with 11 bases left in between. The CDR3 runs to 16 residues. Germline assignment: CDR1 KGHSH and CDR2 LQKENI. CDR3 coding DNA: TGTGCCAGCTCACCTAACGCGGGGTCGAACACCGGGGAGCTGTTTTTT. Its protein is CASSPNAGSNTGELFF.

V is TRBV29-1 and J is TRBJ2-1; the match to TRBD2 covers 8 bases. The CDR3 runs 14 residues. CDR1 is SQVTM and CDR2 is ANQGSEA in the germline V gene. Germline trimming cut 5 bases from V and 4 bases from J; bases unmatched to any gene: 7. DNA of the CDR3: TGCAGCGTTTCAGCGGGAGTCTCTTACAATGAGCAGTTCTTC. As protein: CSVSAGVSYNEQFF.

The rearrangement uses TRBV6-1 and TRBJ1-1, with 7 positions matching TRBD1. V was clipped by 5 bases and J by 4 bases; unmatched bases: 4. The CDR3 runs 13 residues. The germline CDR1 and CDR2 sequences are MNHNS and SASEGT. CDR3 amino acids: CASSFQGGTEAFF. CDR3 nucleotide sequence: TGTGCCAGCAGTTTTCAGGGGGGCACTGAAGCTTTCTTT.

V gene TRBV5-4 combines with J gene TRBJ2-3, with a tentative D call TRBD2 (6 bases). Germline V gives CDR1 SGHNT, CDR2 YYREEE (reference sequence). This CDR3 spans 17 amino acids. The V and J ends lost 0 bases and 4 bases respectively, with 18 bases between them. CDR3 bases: TGTGCCAGCAGCTTGGAGGTATCTGGGCGGGGACCAGATACGCAGTATTTT. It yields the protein CASSLEVSGRGPDTQYF. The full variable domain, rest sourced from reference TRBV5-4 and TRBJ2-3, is ETGVTQSPTHLIKTRGQQVTLRCSSQSGHNTVSWYQQALGQGPQFIFQYYREEENGRGNFPPRFSGLQFPNYSSELNVNALELDDSALYLCASSLEVSGRGPDTQYFGPGTRLTVL.